Presented here are 4 T cell receptor beta chains from one specimen sequenced in a study of blood T cell repertoires in COVID-19. TCRdb keeps only in-frame clones here, not all; method: immunoSEQ multiplex PCR. The sample carries approximately 230,000 clones, approximately 90% recorded once. The sample comprised peripheral blood. The receptors come from a woman between 25 and 40 years old with COVID-19, enrolled during active disease.

The V and J genes are TRBV19 and TRBJ1-2; D is perhaps TRBD1 (5 bases). V was clipped by 5 bases and J by 2 bases, with 18 bases between them. CDR1 and CDR2 from the germline V gene are LNHDA and SQIVND (reference sequence). This CDR3 spans 16 amino acids. The CDR3 nucleotides are TGTGCCAGTAGTTCATTTGAAGCAGGGATGAACTATGGCTACACCTTC. This translates into CASSSFEAGMNYGYTF.

For this clone: The same CDR3 arises from other DNA sequences in this sample as well. This chain uses TRBV18 with TRBJ1-3; tentative D call: TRBD1 (6 bases). The CDR3 runs to 15 residues. Germline loops: CDR1 KGHSH, CDR2 LQKENI. Trimming shortened V by 2 bases and J by 4 bases, and 12 bases separated the two germline ends. The CDR3, as DNA: TGTGCCAGCTCACCATCACAGGGATCAGGAAACACCATATATTTT. Its translation is CASSPSQGSGNTIYF.

The V call is TRBV29-1, the J call TRBJ2-5, with 7 bases identical to TRBD1. The V and J ends lost 6 bases and 2 bases, in that order; junction bases with no gene match: 6. This CDR3 is 13 amino acids long. CDR1 and CDR2 from the germline V gene are SQVTM and ANQGSEA. The CDR3 is CSVWTGRQETQYF. CDR3 DNA: TGCAGCGTATGGACAGGACGGCAAGAGACCCAGTACTTC. The variable domain in full, with the rest retrieved from reference TRBV29-1 and TRBJ2-5, is SAVISQKPSRDICQRGTSLTIQCQVDSQVTMMFWYRQQPGQSLTLIATANQGSEATYESGFVIDKFPISRPNLTFSTLTVSNMSPEDSSIYLCSVWTGRQETQYFGPGTRLLVL.

V usage is TRBV7-8 and J usage is TRBJ2-1, with D possibly TRBD1 on 5 matching bases. The CDR3 totals 16 residues. The germline V and J ends were trimmed by 4 bases and 0 bases, with 13 bases remaining between them. CDR1 SGHVS and CDR2 FQNEAQ come from the germline V gene. The DNA of the CDR3 is TGTGCCAGCAGCTCCTACAGGTTTAGCTCCTACAATGAGCAGTTCTTC. Translating it yields CASSSYRFSSYNEQFF.